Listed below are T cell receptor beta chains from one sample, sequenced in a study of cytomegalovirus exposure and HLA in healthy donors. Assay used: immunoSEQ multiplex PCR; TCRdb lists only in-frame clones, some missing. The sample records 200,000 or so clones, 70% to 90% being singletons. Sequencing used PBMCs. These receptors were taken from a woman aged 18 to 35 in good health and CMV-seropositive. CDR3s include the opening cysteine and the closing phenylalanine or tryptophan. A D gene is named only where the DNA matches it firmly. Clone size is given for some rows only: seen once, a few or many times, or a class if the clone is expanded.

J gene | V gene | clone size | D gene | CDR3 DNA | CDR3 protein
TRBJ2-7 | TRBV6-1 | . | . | TGTGCCAGCAGTGAAGCGGGCGAAGCCTACGAGCAGTACTTC | CASSEAGEAYEQYF
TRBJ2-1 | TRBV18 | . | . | TGTGCCAGCTCACCCTCGGGGGGCTTAAATGAGCAGTTCTTC | CASSPSGGLNEQFF
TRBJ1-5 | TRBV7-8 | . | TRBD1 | TGTGCCAGCAGCTTGGGACAGGGCAATCAGCCCCAGCATTTT | CASSLGQGNQPQHF
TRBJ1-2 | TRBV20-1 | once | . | TGCAGTGCTCCCGTGGCCTATGGCTACACCTTC | CSAPVAYGYTF
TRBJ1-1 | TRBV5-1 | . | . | TGCGCCAGCAGCTTGGAAGGGGTCGGGACTGAAGCTTTCTTT | CASSLEGVGTEAFF
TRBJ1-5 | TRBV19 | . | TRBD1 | TGTGCCAGTAGTATAGAGGACAGGGCTGATTTCTATAGCAATCAGCCCCAGCATTTT | CASSIEDRADFYSNQPQHF
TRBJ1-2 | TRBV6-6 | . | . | TGTGCCAGCAGTTATTTCCCGGGACAAAACTATGGCTACACCTTC | CASSYFPGQNYGYTF
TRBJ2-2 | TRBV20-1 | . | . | TGCAGTGCTATAGTTACCGGGGAGCTGTTTTTT | CSAIVTGELFF
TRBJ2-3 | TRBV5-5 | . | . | TGTGCCAGCAGCTTGGCCTTAGCCCGGGGAAAAGGGACAGATACGCAGTATTTT | CASSLALARGKGTDTQYF
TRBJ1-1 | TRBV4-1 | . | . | TGCGCCAGCAGCGAGGGGAGGGACACTGAAGCTTTCTTT | CASSEGRDTEAFF
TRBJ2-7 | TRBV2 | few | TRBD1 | TGTGCCAGCACCCTGGACAGGGGGCCCTACGAGCAGTACTTC | CASTLDRGPYEQYF
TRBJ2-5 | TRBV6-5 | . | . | TGTGCCAGCCTCACGCGGCGACCCCAGTACTTC | CASLTRRPQYF
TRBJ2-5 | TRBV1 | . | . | TGCACCAGCAGCCAAGAGCGGGGGGCCCGGGGAGAGACCCAGTACTTC | CTSSQERGARGETQYF
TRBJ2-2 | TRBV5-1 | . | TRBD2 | TGCGCCAGCAGCACGACTAGCGGGGGTAGGACCGGGGAGCTGTTTTTT | CASSTTSGGRTGELFF
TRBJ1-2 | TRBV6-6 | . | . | TGTGCCAGCAGACCAACCGGGAGGGGAAATACCTATGGCTACACCTTC | CASRPTGRGNTYGYTF
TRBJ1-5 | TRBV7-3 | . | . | TGTGCCAGCAGCTTAAGGCGGTTTAGCAATCAGCCCCAGCATTTT | CASSLRRFSNQPQHF
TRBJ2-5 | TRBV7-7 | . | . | TGTGCTAGCAGGAGGGGCGGGGAAGAGACCCAGTACTTC | CASRRGGEETQYF
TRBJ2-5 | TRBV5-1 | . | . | TGCGCCACCACCACCGGCGGGGCGGAGACCCAGTACTTC | CATTTGGAETQYF
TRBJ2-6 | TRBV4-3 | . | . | TGCGCCAGCAGCCAAGATATCACATACGGGGCCAACGTCCTGACTTTC | CASSQDITYGANVLTF
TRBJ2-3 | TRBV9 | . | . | TGTGCCAGCAGCGTAGATTCTGATACGCAGTATTTT | CASSVDSDTQYF
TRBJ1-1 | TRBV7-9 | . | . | TGTGCCAGCAGCTTAGGGGTCTGGGGCGAAGCTTTCTTT | CASSLGVWGEAFF
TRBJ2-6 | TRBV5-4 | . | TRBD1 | TGTGCCAGCAGCTCGGGACAGGCCCTAAGCTCTGGGGCCAACGTCCTGACTTTC | CASSSGQALSSGANVLTF
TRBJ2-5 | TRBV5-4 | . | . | TGTGCCAGCAGGGCTACCAGCGGGGAGACCCAGTACTTC | CASRATSGETQYF
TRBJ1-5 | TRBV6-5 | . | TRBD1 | TGTGCCAGCAGGGGGGACAGGGGGTTCGATCAGCCCCAGCATTTT | CASRGDRGFDQPQHF
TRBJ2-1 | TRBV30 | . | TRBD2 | TGTGCCTGGAGTGCTAGCGGGGTGTACAATGAGCAGTTCTTC | CAWSASGVYNEQFF
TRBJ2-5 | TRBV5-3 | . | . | TGTGCCAGAAGCTTGAAGGCGGGGTTCGAGACCCAGTACTTC | CARSLKAGFETQYF
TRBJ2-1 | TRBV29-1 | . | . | TGCAGCGTTGCGTGGGGTTTGCGGGGTGGTGAGCAGTTCTTC | CSVAWGLRGGEQFF
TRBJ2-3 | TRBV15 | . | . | TGTGCCACCAGCAGAGGAGTAGGGGGGGTCACAGATACGCAGTATTTT | CATSRGVGGVTDTQYF
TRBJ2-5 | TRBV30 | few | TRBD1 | TGTGCCTCGGGACAGCAAGAGACCCAGTACTTC | CASGQQETQYF
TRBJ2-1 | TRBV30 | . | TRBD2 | TGTGCCTGGGGAGGCGGGGGAGTAAGCTCCTACAATGAGCAGTTCTTC | CAWGGGGVSSYNEQFF
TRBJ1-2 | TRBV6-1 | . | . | TGTGCCAGTGGACCAGGGGATGTTGGCTATGGCTACACCTTC | CASGPGDVGYGYTF
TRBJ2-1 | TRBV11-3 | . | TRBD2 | TGTGCCAGCCGCGGACTAGCCGGGCTCGATGAGCAGTTCTTC | CASRGLAGLDEQFF
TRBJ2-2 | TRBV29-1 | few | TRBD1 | TGCAGCATGACAGGGGGTGTCCGGGAGCTGTTTTTT | CSMTGGVRELFF
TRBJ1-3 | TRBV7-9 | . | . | TGTGCCAGCAGCCCAGCGGGGAGGAGGGGGACCATATATTTT | CASSPAGRRGTIYF
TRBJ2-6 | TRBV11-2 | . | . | TGTGCCAGCAGCACAACAGGGACTGGGGCCAACGTCCTGACTTTC | CASSTTGTGANVLTF
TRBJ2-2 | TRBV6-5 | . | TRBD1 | TGTGCCAGCAGTTTCTCTCCTGGACAGGGTACCGGGGAGCTGTTTTTT | CASSFSPGQGTGELFF
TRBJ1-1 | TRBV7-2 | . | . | TGTGCCAGCGTAACGGGGTACACTGAAGCTTTCTTT | CASVTGYTEAFF
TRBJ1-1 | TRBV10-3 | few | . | TGTGCCATCAGTGAGTCTGCTAATTCGAACACTGAAGCTTTCTTT | CAISESANSNTEAFF
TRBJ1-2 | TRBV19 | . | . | TGTGCCAGTAGTATAGGTGCGGGGAACTATGGCTACACCTTC | CASSIGAGNYGYTF
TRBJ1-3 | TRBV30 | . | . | TGTGCCTGGAGTATGGCCCTACAGGGACCTGGAAACACCATATATTTT | CAWSMALQGPGNTIYF
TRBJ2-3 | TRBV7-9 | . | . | TGTTCCAGCAGCTTAAGTGATACTAGCACAGATACGCAGTATTTT | CSSSLSDTSTDTQYF
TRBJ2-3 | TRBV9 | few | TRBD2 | TGTGCCAGCAGCGTAAGACGGGGGGTATCAGATACGCAGTATTTT | CASSVRRGVSDTQYF
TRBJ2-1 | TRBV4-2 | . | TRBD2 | TGTGCCAGCAGCCTCCCGGCCAGCGGGGGGTGGAATGAGCAGTTCTTC | CASSLPASGGWNEQFF
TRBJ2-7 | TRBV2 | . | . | TGTGCCAGCAGTGAAGGGGCAGGGATCGGGTACGAGCAGTACTTC | CASSEGAGIGYEQYF
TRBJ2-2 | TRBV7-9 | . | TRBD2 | TGTGCCAGCAGCTCACTAGCGGGTCTGAACACCGGGGAGCTGTTTTTT | CASSSLAGLNTGELFF
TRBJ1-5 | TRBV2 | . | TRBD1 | TGTGCCAGCAGAGACACAGGGGGCCCCCAGCATTTT | CASRDTGGPQHF
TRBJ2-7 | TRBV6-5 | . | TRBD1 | TGTGCCAGCAGGGGAAGACAGGGTCGCGAGCAGTACTTC | CASRGRQGREQYF
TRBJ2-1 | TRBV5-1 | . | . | TGCGCCAGCAGCTTGGTTGGGGGACTTTACAATGAGCAGTTCTTC | CASSLVGGLYNEQFF
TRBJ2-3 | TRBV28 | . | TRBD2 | TGTGCCAGCAGTCGATTGCCCAGACTAGCGGGGGGGCCGATCACAGATACGCAGTATTTT | CASSRLPRLAGGPITDTQYF
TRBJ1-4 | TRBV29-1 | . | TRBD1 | TGCAGCGTGCCCGGGACAGGGGGCTCCACCAATGAAAAACTGTTTTTT | CSVPGTGGSTNEKLFF
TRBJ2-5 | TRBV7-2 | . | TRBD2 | TGTGCCAGCACCCTCCCACGGGCGGGGGGGCATGAGACCCAGTACTTC | CASTLPRAGGHETQYF
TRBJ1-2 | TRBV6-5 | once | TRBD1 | TGTGCCAGCAGTTACCTGGACAGGGTTGGCTACACCTTC | CASSYLDRVGYTF
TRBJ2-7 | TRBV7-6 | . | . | TGTGCCAGCAGCTTGGGTCGAGGGATCCACGAGCAGTACTTC | CASSLGRGIHEQYF
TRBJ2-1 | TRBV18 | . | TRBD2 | TGTGCCAGCTCACCCCGAGGGACTAGCGGGGGGGCCCTTGAGCAGTTCTTC | CASSPRGTSGGALEQFF
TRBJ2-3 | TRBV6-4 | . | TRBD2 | TGTGCCAGCAGTGACTCAATAGCGGGGGGCCCAGATACGCAGTATTTT | CASSDSIAGGPDTQYF
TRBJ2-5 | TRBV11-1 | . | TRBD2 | TGTGCCAGCAGCTCCCCGGGGACTAGCGGGGTTGGGACCCAGTACTTC | CASSSPGTSGVGTQYF
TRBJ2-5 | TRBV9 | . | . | TGTGCCAGCAGCGTAAGTAGGAGCGGCGAGACCCAGTACTTC | CASSVSRSGETQYF
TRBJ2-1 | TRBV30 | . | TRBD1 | TGTGCCTGGAGAAACACAGGGGGCTTCTACAATGAGCAGTTCTTC | CAWRNTGGFYNEQFF
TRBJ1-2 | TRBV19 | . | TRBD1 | TGTGCCAGTAGCCAAACCGGGACAGGGATTAACTATGGCTACACCTTC | CASSQTGTGINYGYTF
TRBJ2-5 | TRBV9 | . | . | TGTGCCAGCAGCGCCCCAGGGGCAGGGGAAGAGACCCAGTACTTC | CASSAPGAGEETQYF